This T cell receptor (beta chain) comes out of a study of Graves' ophthalmopathy and Graves' hyperthyroidism. Study findings and constraints: It was with about 71% sensitivity and around 72% specificity that the model predicted ophthalmopathy progression. A 13-signature model separated ophthalmopathy from stable hyperthyroidism, almost 90% sensitivity, approximately 84% specificity.

The study amplified TCR beta CDR3 regions using RNA transcripts. The library came from an HTBI-primed first-round RT-PCR and a second-round multiplex PCR. MiXCR was run by TCRdb on the multiplex PCR reads, yielding one entry per CDR3 protein. The sample carries some 520,000 distinct CDR3 sequences, around an eighth recorded once. A roughly 10 ml volume of fresh peripheral blood provided the PBMCs. This clonotype showed up just a few times. Its antigen is not known. The CDR3 is 14 residues long. V was pared by 0 bases and J by 5 bases, with 13 bases between. CDR1 and CDR2 from the germline V gene are GTSNPN and SVGIG (reference sequence).

The TCR was taken from a woman in her twenties or thirties with Graves' ophthalmopathy. This sequence joins TRBV30 and TRBJ2-5; D call uncertain. Material: blood. The CDR3 loop is CAWSVLPVAETQYF. The CDR3, as DNA: TGTGCCTGGAGTGTACTGCCCGTGGCGGAGACCCAGTACTTC.